This TCR beta chain was captured by sequencing in a study of regulatory dendritic cells for organ transplantation (TCRdb year 2017). Notes on the research overall: Monocytes were cultured with vitamin D3 on days 0 and 4 and with IL-10 on day 4 to generate regulatory dendritic cells. On day 6, LPS was added to the DC cultures to test how the DCs responded to a strong maturation-inducing agent. Sorted naive and memory CD4+ and CD8+ T cells had their TCRbeta repertoires sequenced both before and after allostimulation with either regulatory or mature dendritic cells. General study outcomes and caveats: In both subjects, allostimulation led to expansion of memory CD8+ clones, although regulatory dendritic cells appeared to cause more limited expansion than mature dendritic cells did. Among the resting subsets, the most alloreactive TCR clonotypes were found in memory CD8+ T cells. Naive CD4+ and CD8+ T cells showed highly diverse repertoires, whereas memory cells were less diverse and memory CD8+ cells were the most oligoclonal. Sequencing was done in only a couple of subjects, and the authors reported considerable heterogeneity between individuals in the alloreactive memory CD8+ T cell pool.

Clipping removes 7 bases from V and 4 bases from J, with 12 as the unmatched junction base count. The CDR3 runs 16 residues from the cysteine to the phenylalanine. CDR3 DNA only is kept here, 48 bases in frame from base 1. Via the germline V gene (reference sequence), CDR1 is MNHNY and CDR2 SVGAGI. Sorted T cell subsets were CFSE-labeled and co-cultured for 4 to 6 days with allogeneic regulatory or mature dendritic cells at a 1:10 DC:T ratio. Naive T cells were sorted as CD45RA+ and memory T cells as CD45RO+ CD4+ or CD8+ cells by FACS. T cells for TCR sequencing came from a couple of healthy control subjects. Genomic DNA was extracted with the Qiagen DNeasy Blood & Tissue Kit. Multiplexed two-step PCR with Vbeta-specific forward primers and Jbeta-specific reverse primers was used to amplify TCRbeta CDR3 regions. Through the immunoSEQ service, the TCRbeta libraries were run on an Illumina instrument for sequencing. On the authors' methods: V, D and J genes were assigned using IMGT annotation, and counts were corrected for multiplex PCR bias using synthetic CDR3 analogues. Repertoire clonality was computed in the immunoSEQ Analyzer as one minus normalized Shannon entropy. Whether a clone counted as expanded was decided by Fisher's exact test with Benjamini-Hochberg false discovery rate control and a two-tailed cutoff of P<0.01. Drawn from immuneACCESS, this table holds only the in-frame rearrangements with V and J called that TCRdb kept. Clones are partly lost; checked studies trace under half to an unresolved V gene and leave the rest unexplained. V and J calls and clone size are given by that table; D and trimming were obtained from the DNA. The sample table records 9,500 to 14,000 clones; just under 90% of these occur just once. Under 0.45% of the sample is held by the ten biggest clonotypes.

Comments on this clone: The clone's antigen remains unknown. No clone much larger than this one lies a single base away; base qualities are absent.

The sequence was obtained from a human donor in good health. Sequencing was performed on naive CD8+ T cells from blood cultured with dendritic cells. Per the publication, the cell subset or site label means: CD45RA+ naive T cells. This chain is built from TRBV6-6 and TRBJ2-7; TRBD1 lines up with 11 middle nucleotides. Here the CDR3 is given as CASTPLLGDRGYEQYF. In nucleotides, the sequence is TGTGCCAGCACCCCCCTCTTGGGGGACAGGGGGTACGAGCAGTACTTC.